This T cell receptor beta chain was sequenced for a study of blood T cell repertoires in COVID-19. V shed 2 bases and J shed 7 bases, with 14 bases lying between them. Germline V gene lookup returns CDR1 SEHNR and CDR2 FQNEAQ (reference sequence). The CDR3 consists of 14 residues. Libraries were prepared by immunoSEQ multiplex PCR; TCRdb keeps only in-frame clonotypes and omits some of them. The sample contains 80,000 or so clones, around 90% of which appear only once. The sequencing sample was made of peripheral blood. The TCR originated in a human donor in a cohort sampled during active COVID-19. V and J are TRBV7-9 and TRBJ1-2, with D possibly matching TRBD1 (6 bases). DNA of the CDR3: TGTGCCAGCAGCTTATTTACAGGGATTCTTGGCTACACCTTC. Translated, it gives CASSLFTGILGYTF. The complete variable domain, with remaining parts taken from reference TRBV7-9 and TRBJ1-2, reads DTGVSQNPRHKITKRGQNVTFRCDPISEHNRLYWYRQTLGQGPEFLTYFQNEAQLEKSRLLSDRFSAERPKGSFSTLEIQRTEQGDSAMYLCASSLFTGILGYTFGSGTRLTVV.